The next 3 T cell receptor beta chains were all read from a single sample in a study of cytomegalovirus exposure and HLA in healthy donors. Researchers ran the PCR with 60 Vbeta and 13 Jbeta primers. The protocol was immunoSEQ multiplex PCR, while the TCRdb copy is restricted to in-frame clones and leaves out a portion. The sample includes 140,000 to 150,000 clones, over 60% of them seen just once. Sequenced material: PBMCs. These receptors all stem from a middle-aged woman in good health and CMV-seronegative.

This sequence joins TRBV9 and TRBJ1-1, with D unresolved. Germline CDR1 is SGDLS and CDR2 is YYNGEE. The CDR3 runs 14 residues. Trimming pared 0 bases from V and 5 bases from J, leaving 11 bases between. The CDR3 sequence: CASSVDNPLTEAFF. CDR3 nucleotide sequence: TGTGCCAGCAGCGTAGATAATCCCTTGACTGAAGCTTTCTTT.

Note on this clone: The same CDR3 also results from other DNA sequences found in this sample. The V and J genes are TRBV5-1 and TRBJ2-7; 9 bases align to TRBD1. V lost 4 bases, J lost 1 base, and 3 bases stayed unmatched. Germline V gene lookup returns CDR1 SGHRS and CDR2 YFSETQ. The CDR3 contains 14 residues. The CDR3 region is CASSLGQGSYEQYF. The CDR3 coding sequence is TGCGCCAGCAGCCTAGGACAGGGGTCCTACGAGCAGTACTTC.

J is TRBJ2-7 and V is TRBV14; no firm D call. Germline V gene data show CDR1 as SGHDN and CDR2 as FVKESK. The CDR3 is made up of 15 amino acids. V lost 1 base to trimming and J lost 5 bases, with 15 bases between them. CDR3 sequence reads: CASSQVLASFHEQYF. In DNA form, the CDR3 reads TGTGCCAGCAGCCAAGTGTTAGCCTCGTTCCACGAGCAGTACTTC.